What follows are 21 T cell receptor beta chains derived from one specimen sequenced in a study of blood T cell repertoires in COVID-19. Profiling relied on immunoSEQ multiplex PCR, and the TCRdb table lists in-frame clones only, not all of them. The table has around 260,000 clones, over 70% seen once; the top ten hold less than 1.6%. Material: peripheral blood. The receptor source for this set is a woman aged 40-49 years who had recovered from COVID-19.

This clone has at least ten counts. The V call is TRBV18, the J call TRBJ1-3; D perhaps matches TRBD1 (5 bases). The germline gives CDR1 KGHSH, CDR2 LQKENI. The CDR3 spans 15 residues. Trimming cost V 6 bases and J 2 bases, with 14 bases left between them. CDR3 loop: CASSTDLGPGNTIYF. The CDR3 region has the DNA TGTGCCAGCTCGACAGATTTGGGTCCTGGAAACACCATATATTTT.

The table lists this clone with a count of one. A much larger clone differs by one base, so this may be a read error. The chain is built from TRBV5-6 and TRBJ1-5; D is unresolved. Germline V gene lookup returns CDR1 SGHDT and CDR2 YYEEEE. V was pared by 2 bases and J by 5 bases, with 8 bases between. The CDR3 covers 13 residues. CDR3: CASSLVGDQPQHF. The CDR3 coding sequence is TGTGCCAGCAGCTTAGTCGGGGATCAGCCCCAGCATTTT.

The V and J genes are TRBV18 and TRBJ1-5, with 8 nucleotides matching TRBD1. This CDR3 contains 17 residues. J lost 5 bases, V lost 1 base, and 10 bases had no gene match. CDR1 KGHSH and CDR2 LQKENI come from the germline V gene. CDR3 residues: CASSPRSGQGVDQPQHF. The CDR3 nucleotides read TGTGCCAGCTCACCACGTAGTGGACAGGGCGTGGATCAGCCCCAGCATTTT.

This clone was recorded a few times. CDR3 in amino acids: CSGQNNEQFF. As DNA, the CDR3 is TGCAGTGGGCAGAACAATGAGCAGTTCTTC. The chain uses TRBV20-1 and TRBJ2-1; D gene unclear. CDR1 is DFQATT and CDR2 is SNEGSKA in the germline V gene (reference sequence). Between the trimmed V and J ends, which lost 7 bases and 5 bases, there was a span of 6 bases. This CDR3 contains 10 residues.

The V call is TRBV4-3, the J call TRBJ1-5, with 9 nucleotides matching TRBD1. The CDR3 extends over 19 amino acids. The germline gives CDR1 LGHNA, CDR2 YSLEER. J lost 4 bases, V lost 0 bases, and 13 bases had no gene match. The CDR3 is CASSQEATGGGGMNQPQHF. The CDR3 coding sequence is TGCGCCAGCAGCCAAGAGGCGACAGGGGGAGGGGGTATGAATCAGCCCCAGCATTTT.

The gene calls are TRBV9 and TRBJ1-4, with TRBD1 identical over 7 bases. Looked up from germline, CDR1 is SGDLS and CDR2 is YYNGEE. After removal of 3 bases from V and 7 bases from J, the junction contained 6 bases not matched to a gene. The length of the CDR3 is 14 residues. CDR3 nucleotide sequence: TGTGCCAGCAGCGGAACGTACAGGGGTGAAAAACTGTTTTTT. Encoded protein: CASSGTYRGEKLFF.

The chain joins TRBV15 to TRBJ2-3; D is unresolved. From germline, CDR1 is LNHNV and CDR2 YYDKDF (reference sequence). Trimming shortened V by 4 bases and J by 4 bases, and 12 bases separated the two germline ends. The CDR3 runs to 14 residues. CDR3 region: CATSTSRQADTQYF. The CDR3 DNA is TGTGCCACCAGCACGAGTCGCCAGGCAGATACGCAGTATTTT. The variable domain in full, with the rest retrieved from reference TRBV15 and TRBJ2-3, is DAMVIQNPRYQVTQFGKPVTLSCSQTLNHNVMYWYQQKSSQAPKLLFHYYDKDFNNEADTPDNFQSRRPNTSFCFLDIRSPGLGDTAMYLCATSTSRQADTQYFGPGTRLTVL.

The genes are TRBV4-2 and TRBJ1-2; D uncertain. Deletions cut 1 base from V and 1 base from J, with 7 bases between. Germline-derived CDR1 and CDR2 are LGHNA and YNFKEQ. CDR3 length: 14 residues. The CDR3 loop reads CASSQAHRNYGYTF. The CDR3 nucleotides read TGTGCCAGCAGCCAAGCACACCGTAACTATGGCTACACCTTC.

The DNA of the CDR3 is TGCGCCAGCAGTCAATCTAGCGGGGGGTCCTCCTACGAGCAGTACTTC. Its translation: CASSQSSGGSSYEQYF. The chain uses TRBV23-1 and TRBJ2-7; 10 nucleotides align to TRBD2. TRBV23-1 is recorded as an ORF, its role being uncertain. This CDR3 region has 16 residues. Losses at the gene ends were 0 bases for V and 0 bases for J; bases not matched to a gene: 2.

V is TRBV9 and J is TRBJ2-6; 7 nucleotides agree with TRBD1. Trimming took 1 base from V and 0 from J; bases not matched to a gene: 7. In germline, CDR1 is SGDLS, CDR2 YYNGEE. The CDR3 sequence is 18 residues long. CDR3 region: CASSVRQGVISGANVLTF. CDR3 coding DNA: TGTGCCAGCAGCGTACGCCAGGGGGTGATCTCTGGGGCCAACGTCCTGACTTTC.

Written as DNA, the CDR3 is TGTGCCAGCTCACCAGGGAGGGGAAGGGAGACCCAGTACTTC. This encodes CASSPGRGRETQYF. The chain links TRBV18 to TRBJ2-5, with 7 positions matching TRBD2. Germline trimming cut 2 bases from V and 5 bases from J; bases unmatched to any gene: 5. Germline CDR1 reads KGHSH; CDR2 reads LQKENI. The CDR3 sequence is 14 residues long.

CDR3: CASSQGAYLAQDTQYF. CDR3 DNA sequence: TGTGCCAGCAGCCAAGGTGCTTATCTCGCACAAGATACGCAGTATTTT. The chain has TRBV3-1 (or the pseudogene TRBV3-2) and TRBJ2-3; D is uncertain. The CDR3 sequence is 16 residues long. CDR1 is LGHDT and CDR2 is YNNKEL in the germline V gene (reference sequence). V was pared by 1 base and J by 5 bases, with 16 bases between.

This chain's CDR3 is CASSNRQGGNYGYTF. DNA of the CDR3: TGTGCCAGCAGCAATAGACAGGGCGGTAACTATGGCTACACCTTC. The chain couples TRBV5-5 to TRBJ1-2, with 7 bases aligning to TRBD1. The junction had 7 bases not matched to a gene; V was cut back by 4 bases and J by 1 base. CDR1 is SGHKS, CDR2 YYEKEE, per germline (reference sequence). This CDR3 region has 15 residues. The variable domain in full, completed from reference TRBV5-5 and TRBJ1-2, reads DAGVTQSPTHLIKTRGQQVTLRCSPISGHKSVSWYQQVLGQGPQFIFQYYEKEERGRGNFPDRFSARQFPNYSSELNVNALLLGDSALYLCASSNRQGGNYGYTFGSGTRLTVV.

CDR3 sequence (DNA): TGCAGCGTTAAGACAGGGATGAACACTGAAGCTTTCTTT. Translation gives CSVKTGMNTEAFF. The gene calls are TRBV29-1 and TRBJ1-1; TRBD1 agrees at 7 bases. V shed 5 bases and J 0 bases; nucleotides not matched to a gene: 3. The CDR3 length is 13 residues. CDR1 SQVTM and CDR2 ANQGSEA come from the germline V gene.

The rearrangement uses TRBV7-2 and TRBJ2-7; D is ambiguous. The ends were cut back, 2 bases at V and 1 base at J, with 6 bases in the middle. The CDR3 covers 13 residues. Germline loops: CDR1 SGHTA, CDR2 FQGNSA. The CDR3 reads CASSLSISYEQYF. As DNA, the CDR3 is TGTGCCAGCAGCTTATCAATTTCCTACGAGCAGTACTTC.

The chain links TRBV5-1 to TRBJ2-7; possibly TRBD1 for D (6 bases). The germline V gene encodes CDR1 SGHRS and CDR2 YFSETQ. CDR3 length equals 15 residues. Trimming removed 0 bases at V and 0 bases at J, with 10 bases between. The CDR3 loop reads CASSLAMGASYEQYF. The CDR3 bases are TGCGCCAGCAGCTTGGCCATGGGGGCCTCCTACGAGCAGTACTTC. The full variable domain, with the rest looked up from reference TRBV5-1 and TRBJ2-7, is KAGVTQTPRYLIKTRGQQVTLSCSPISGHRSVSWYQQTPGQGLQFLFEYFSETQRNKGNFPGRFSGRQFSNSRSEMNVSTLELGDSALYLCASSLAMGASYEQYFGPGTRLTVT.

The chain couples TRBV5-6 to TRBJ2-7, with 7 bases identical to TRBD1. The germline V gene encodes CDR1 SGHDT and CDR2 YYEEEE. The CDR3 consists of 15 residues. V lost 1 base and J lost 2; bases outside the gene matches: 6. The chain's CDR3 is CASSLLGTETYEQYF. The CDR3 coding sequence is TGTGCCAGCAGCTTGCTTGGGACAGAGACCTACGAGCAGTACTTC.

This clone was seen only once. The chain links TRBV29-1 to TRBJ2-2; 10 nucleotides align to TRBD1. This CDR3 contains 14 residues. Germline CDR1 is SQVTM and CDR2 is ANQGSEA. J lost 6 bases, V lost 4 bases, and 5 bases had no gene match. CDR3 bases: TGCAGCGTTGGCGGACAGGGGGTCGCCGGGGAGCTGTTTTTT. Translating it yields CSVGGQGVAGELFF.

The chain recombines TRBV6-6 with TRBJ2-7, with no clear D. Trimming removed 7 bases at V and 0 bases at J, with 7 bases between. From germline, CDR1 is MNHNY and CDR2 SVGAGI (reference sequence). The CDR3 is 12 amino acids. The CDR3 coding sequence is TGTGCCAGCACCCACAACTCCTACGAGCAGTACTTC. Protein: CASTHNSYEQYF.

The CDR3 region has the DNA TGTGCCAGCAGCCAAGCGGGGGGCTTCTCGGGGGAGCAGTACTTC. As protein: CASSQAGGFSGEQYF. This chain links TRBV3-1 (or the pseudogene TRBV3-2) with TRBJ2-7; D perhaps matches TRBD2 (7 bases). Germline V gives CDR1 LGHDT, CDR2 YNNKEL (reference sequence). The CDR3 totals 15 residues. Trimming pared 1 base from V and 7 bases from J, leaving 17 bases between.

CDR3 loop: CASSLAGHYGYTF. CDR3 DNA sequence: TGTGCCAGCAGCTTAGCGGGGCACTATGGCTACACCTTC. The chain has TRBV25-1 and TRBJ1-2; D might be TRBD1 (5 bases). CDR3 length: 13 residues. Germline-derived CDR1 and CDR2 are MGHDK and SYGVNS. Trimming took off 6 bases at V and 3 bases at J, with 11 bases between the two ends.